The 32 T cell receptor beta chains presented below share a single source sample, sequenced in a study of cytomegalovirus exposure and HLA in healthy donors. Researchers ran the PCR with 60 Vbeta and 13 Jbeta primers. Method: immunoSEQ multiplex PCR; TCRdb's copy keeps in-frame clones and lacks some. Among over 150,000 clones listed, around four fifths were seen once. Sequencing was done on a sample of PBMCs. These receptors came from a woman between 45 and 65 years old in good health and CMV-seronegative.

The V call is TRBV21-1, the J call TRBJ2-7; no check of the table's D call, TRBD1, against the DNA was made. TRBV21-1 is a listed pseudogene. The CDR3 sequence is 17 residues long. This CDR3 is CASSNFRGQVATYEQYF. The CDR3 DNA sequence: TGTGCCAGCAGCAATTTCCGCGGACAGGTTGCGACCTACGAGCAGTACTTC.

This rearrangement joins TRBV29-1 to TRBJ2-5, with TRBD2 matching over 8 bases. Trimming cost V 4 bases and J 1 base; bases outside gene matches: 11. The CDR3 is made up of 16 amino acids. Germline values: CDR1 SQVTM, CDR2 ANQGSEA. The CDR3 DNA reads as TGCAGCGTTGTAGGGAGGGCTAGCGGGCCCCAAGAGACCCAGTACTTC. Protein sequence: CSVVGRASGPQETQYF.

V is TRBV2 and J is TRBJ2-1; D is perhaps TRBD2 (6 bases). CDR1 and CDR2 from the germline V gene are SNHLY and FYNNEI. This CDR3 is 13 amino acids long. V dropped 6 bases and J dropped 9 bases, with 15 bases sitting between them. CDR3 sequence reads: CASSPTSFSEQFF. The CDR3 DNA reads TGTGCCAGCAGCCCAACTAGCTTTAGTGAGCAGTTCTTC.

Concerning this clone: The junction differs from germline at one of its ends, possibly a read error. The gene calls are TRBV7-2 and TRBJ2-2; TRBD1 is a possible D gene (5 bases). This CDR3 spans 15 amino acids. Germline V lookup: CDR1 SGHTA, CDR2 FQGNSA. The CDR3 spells CASSFDSAKTGELFF. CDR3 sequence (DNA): TGTGCCAGCAGCTTCGACAGTGCGAAGACCGGGGAGCTGTTTTTT.

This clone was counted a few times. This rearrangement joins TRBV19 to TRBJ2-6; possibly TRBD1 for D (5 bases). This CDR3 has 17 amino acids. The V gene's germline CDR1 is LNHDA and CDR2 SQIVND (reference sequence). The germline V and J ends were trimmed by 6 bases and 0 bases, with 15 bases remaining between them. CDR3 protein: CASRLSRDSSGANVLTF. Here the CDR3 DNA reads TGTGCCAGTAGACTTTCTCGTGACAGCTCTGGGGCCAACGTCCTGACTTTC. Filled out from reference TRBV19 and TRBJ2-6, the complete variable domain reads DGGITQSPKYLFRKEGQNVTLSCEQNLNHDAMYWYRQDPGQGLRLIYYSQIVNDFQKGDIAEGYSVSREKKESFPLTVTSAQKNPTAFYLCASRLSRDSSGANVLTFGAGSRLTVL.

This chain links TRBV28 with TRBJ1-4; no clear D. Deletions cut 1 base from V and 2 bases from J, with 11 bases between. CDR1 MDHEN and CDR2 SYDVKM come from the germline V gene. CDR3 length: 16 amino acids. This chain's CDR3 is CASSLSSGFTNEKLFF. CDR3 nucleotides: TGTGCCAGCAGTTTATCGTCCGGGTTTACTAATGAAAAACTGTTTTTT.

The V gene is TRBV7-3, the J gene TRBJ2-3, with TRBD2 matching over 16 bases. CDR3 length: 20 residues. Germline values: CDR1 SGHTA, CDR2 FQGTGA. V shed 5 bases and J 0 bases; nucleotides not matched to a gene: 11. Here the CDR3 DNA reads TGTGCCAGCAGCAGGGGACTAGCGGGAGGGAATCGTCAAAGCACAGATACGCAGTATTTT. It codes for CASSRGLAGGNRQSTDTQYF. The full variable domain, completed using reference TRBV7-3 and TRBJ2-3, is GAGVSQTPSNKVTEKGKYVELRCDPISGHTALYWYRQSLGQGPEFLIYFQGTGAADDSGLPNDRFFAVRPEGSVSTLKIQRTERGDSAVYLCASSRGLAGGNRQSTDTQYFGPGTRLTVL.

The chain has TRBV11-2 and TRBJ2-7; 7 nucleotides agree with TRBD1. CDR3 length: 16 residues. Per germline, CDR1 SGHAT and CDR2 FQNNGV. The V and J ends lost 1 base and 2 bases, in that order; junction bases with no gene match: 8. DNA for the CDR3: TGTGCCAGCAGCTTAGTCCCCAGGGGGTCAACCTACGAGCAGTACTTC. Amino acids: CASSLVPRGSTYEQYF.

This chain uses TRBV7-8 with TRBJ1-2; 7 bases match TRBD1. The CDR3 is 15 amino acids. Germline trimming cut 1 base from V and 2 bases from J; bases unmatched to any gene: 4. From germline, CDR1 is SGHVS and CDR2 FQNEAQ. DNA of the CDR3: TGTGCCAGCAGCTTAGTGGGACAGACAAACTATGGCTACACCTTC. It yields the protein CASSLVGQTNYGYTF. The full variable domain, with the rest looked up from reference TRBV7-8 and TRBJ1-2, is GAGVSQSPRYKVAKRGQDVALRCDPISGHVSLFWYQQALGQGPEFLTYFQNEAQLDKSGLPSDRFFAERPEGSVSTLKIQRTQQEDSAVYLCASSLVGQTNYGYTFGSGTRLTVV.

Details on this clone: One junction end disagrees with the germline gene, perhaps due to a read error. The CDR3 nucleotides read TGTGCCAGCAGCCCGCGGATTGAACCGGCAGAGCCGTTCTTC. Protein product: CASSPRIEPAEPFF. V is TRBV9 and J is TRBJ2-1; D is unclear. The V gene's germline CDR1 is SGDLS and CDR2 YYNGEE. The CDR3 is 14 residues long.

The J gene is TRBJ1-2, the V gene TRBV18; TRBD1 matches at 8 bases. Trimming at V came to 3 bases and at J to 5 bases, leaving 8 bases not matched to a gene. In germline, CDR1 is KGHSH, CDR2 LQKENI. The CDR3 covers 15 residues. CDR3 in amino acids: CASSPLQGGLYGYTF. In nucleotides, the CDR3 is TGTGCCAGCTCACCCTTACAGGGGGGTCTGTATGGCTACACCTTC.

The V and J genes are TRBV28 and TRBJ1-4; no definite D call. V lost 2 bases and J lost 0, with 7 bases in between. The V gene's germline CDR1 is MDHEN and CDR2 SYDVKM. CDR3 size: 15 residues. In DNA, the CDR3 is TGTGCCAGCAGTTTAGAGCCACCAACTAATGAAAAACTGTTTTTT. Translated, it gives CASSLEPPTNEKLFF. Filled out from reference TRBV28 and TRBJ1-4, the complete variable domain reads DVKVTQSSRYLVKRTGEKVFLECVQDMDHENMFWYRQDPGLGLRLIYFSYDVKMKEKGDIPEGYSVSREKKERFSLILESASTNQTSMYLCASSLEPPTNEKLFFGSGTQLSVL.

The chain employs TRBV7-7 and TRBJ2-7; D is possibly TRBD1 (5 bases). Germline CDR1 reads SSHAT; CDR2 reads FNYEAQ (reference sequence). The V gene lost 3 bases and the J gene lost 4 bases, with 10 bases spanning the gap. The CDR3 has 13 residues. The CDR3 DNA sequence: TGTGCCAGCAGCTTTGGGGCAGCTTACGAGCAGTACTTC. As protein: CASSFGAAYEQYF. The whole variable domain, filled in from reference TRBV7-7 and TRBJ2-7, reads GAGVSQSPRYKVTKRGQDVTLRCDPISSHATLYWYQQALGQGPEFLTYFNYEAQPDKSGLPSDRFSAERPEGSISTLTIQRTEQRDSAMYRCASSFGAAYEQYFGPGTRLTVT.

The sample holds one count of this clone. For the CDR3, the DNA is TGCGCCAGCAGCCAAAGGAACAGTTGGGACTCCACCAAAAACATTCAGTACTTC. Amino acid sequence: CASSQRNSWDSTKNIQYF. This chain uses TRBV4-3 with TRBJ2-4; TRBD2 is a possible D gene (6 bases). With 2 bases removed from V and 2 bases from J, the gap between germline ends came to 19 bases. The V gene's germline CDR1 is LGHNA and CDR2 YSLEER. The CDR3 sequence is 18 residues long.

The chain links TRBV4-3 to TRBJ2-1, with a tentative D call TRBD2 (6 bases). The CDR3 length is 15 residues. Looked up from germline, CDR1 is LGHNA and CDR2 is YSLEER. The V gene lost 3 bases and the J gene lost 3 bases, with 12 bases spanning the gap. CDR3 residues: CASSQGLSFYNEQFF. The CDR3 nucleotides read TGCGCCAGCAGCCAGGGACTGTCTTTCTACAATGAGCAGTTCTTC.

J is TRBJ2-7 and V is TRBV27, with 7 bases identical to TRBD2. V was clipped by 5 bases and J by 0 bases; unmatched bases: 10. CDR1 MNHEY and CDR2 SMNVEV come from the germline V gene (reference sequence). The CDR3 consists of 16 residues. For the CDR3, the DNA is TGTGCCAGCAGTCCCGGGGGGTTTCGGGGCTCCTACGAGCAGTACTTC. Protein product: CASSPGGFRGSYEQYF.

The CDR3 region is CASSPRTGGTDTQYF. The CDR3 DNA follows: TGTGCCAGCAGCCCCCGGACAGGGGGCACAGATACGCAGTATTTT. V usage is TRBV7-8 and J usage is TRBJ2-3; 9 nucleotides match TRBD1. V lost 5 bases, J lost 1 base, and 4 bases stayed unmatched. CDR1 and CDR2 (germline): SGHVS, FQNEAQ. The CDR3 is made up of 15 amino acids. The whole variable domain, filled in from reference TRBV7-8 and TRBJ2-3, reads GAGVSQSPRYKVAKRGQDVALRCDPISGHVSLFWYQQALGQGPEFLTYFQNEAQLDKSGLPSDRFFAERPEGSVSTLKIQRTQQEDSAVYLCASSPRTGGTDTQYFGPGTRLTVL.

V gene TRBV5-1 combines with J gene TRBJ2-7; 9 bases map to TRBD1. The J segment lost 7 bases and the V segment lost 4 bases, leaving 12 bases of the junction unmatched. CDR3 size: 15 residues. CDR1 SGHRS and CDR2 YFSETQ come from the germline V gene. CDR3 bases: TGCGCCAGCAGCCCACCGGGACAGGGCACAGAGGAGCAGTACTTC. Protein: CASSPPGQGTEEQYF.

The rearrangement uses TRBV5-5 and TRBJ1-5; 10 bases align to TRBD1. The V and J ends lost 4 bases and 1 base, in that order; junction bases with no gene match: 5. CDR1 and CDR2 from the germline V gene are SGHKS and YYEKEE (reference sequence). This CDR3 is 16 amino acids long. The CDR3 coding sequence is TGTGCCAGCAGCCCAGGGACAGGGGCAAGCAATCAGCCCCAGCATTTT. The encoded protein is CASSPGTGASNQPQHF.

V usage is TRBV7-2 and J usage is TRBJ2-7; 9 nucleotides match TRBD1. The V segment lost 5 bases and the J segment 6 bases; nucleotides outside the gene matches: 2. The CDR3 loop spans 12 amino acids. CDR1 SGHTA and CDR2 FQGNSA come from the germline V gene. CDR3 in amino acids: CASSGTGSEQYF. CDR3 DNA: TGTGCCAGCAGCGGGACAGGGAGCGAGCAGTACTTC.

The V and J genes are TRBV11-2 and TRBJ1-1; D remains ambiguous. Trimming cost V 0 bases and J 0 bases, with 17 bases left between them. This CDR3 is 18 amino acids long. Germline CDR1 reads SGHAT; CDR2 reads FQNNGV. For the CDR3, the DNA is TGTGCCAGCAGCTTAGATCGATTGTTTACCAGTCTGAACACTGAAGCTTTCTTT. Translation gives CASSLDRLFTSLNTEAFF.

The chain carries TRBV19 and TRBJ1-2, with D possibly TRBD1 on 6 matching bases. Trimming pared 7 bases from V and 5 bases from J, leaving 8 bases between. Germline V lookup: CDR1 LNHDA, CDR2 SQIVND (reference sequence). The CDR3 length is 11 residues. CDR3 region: CASTTGYGYTF. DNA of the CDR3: TGTGCCAGTACTACAGGGTATGGCTACACCTTC. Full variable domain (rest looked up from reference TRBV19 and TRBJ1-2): DGGITQSPKYLFRKEGQNVTLSCEQNLNHDAMYWYRQDPGQGLRLIYYSQIVNDFQKGDIAEGYSVSREKKESFPLTVTSAQKNPTAFYLCASTTGYGYTFGSGTRLTVV.

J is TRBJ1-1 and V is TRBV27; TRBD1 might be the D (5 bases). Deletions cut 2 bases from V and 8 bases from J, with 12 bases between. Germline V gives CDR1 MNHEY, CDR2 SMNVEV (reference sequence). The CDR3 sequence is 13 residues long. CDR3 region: CASSLGWGREAFF. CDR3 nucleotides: TGTGCCAGCAGTTTAGGTTGGGGCAGGGAAGCTTTCTTT.

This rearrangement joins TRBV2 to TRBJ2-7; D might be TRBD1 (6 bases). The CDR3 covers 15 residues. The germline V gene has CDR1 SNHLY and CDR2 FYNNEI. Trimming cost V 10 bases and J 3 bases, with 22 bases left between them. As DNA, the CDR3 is TGTGCCAACCGAAGGAACCGGGACAAGAGCTACGAGCAGTACTTC. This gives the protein CANRRNRDKSYEQYF.

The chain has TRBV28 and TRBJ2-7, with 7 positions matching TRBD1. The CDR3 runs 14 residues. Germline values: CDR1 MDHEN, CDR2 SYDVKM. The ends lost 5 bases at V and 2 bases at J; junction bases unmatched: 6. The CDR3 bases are TGTGCCAGCAGTCGTCTTCAGGGGGCCTACGAGCAGTACTTC. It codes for CASSRLQGAYEQYF. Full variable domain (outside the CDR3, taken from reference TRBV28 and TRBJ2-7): DVKVTQSSRYLVKRTGEKVFLECVQDMDHENMFWYRQDPGLGLRLIYFSYDVKMKEKGDIPEGYSVSREKKERFSLILESASTNQTSMYLCASSRLQGAYEQYFGPGTRLTVT.

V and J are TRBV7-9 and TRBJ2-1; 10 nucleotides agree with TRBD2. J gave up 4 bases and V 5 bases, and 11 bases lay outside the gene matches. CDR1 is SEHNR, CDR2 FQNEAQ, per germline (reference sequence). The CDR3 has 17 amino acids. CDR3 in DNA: TGTGCCAGCAGCCCCCGACTCGGGACTAGCGATTACAATGAGCAGTTCTTC. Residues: CASSPRLGTSDYNEQFF.

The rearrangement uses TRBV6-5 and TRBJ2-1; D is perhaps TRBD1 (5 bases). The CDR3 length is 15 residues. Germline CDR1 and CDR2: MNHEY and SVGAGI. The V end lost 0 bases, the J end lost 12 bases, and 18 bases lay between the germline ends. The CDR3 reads CASSYSGVLGRSQFF. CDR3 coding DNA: TGTGCCAGCAGTTACTCAGGGGTGCTGGGAAGATCGCAGTTCTTC.

CDR3 in DNA: TGCGCCAGCAGGCTAACGACGGGTACGGAGGAGCAGTACTTC. Amino acids: CASRLTTGTEEQYF. This sequence joins TRBV5-1 and TRBJ2-5, with a tentative D call TRBD2 (5 bases). This CDR3 contains 14 residues. Germline lookup yields CDR1 SGHRS and CDR2 YFSETQ. V was shortened by 5 bases and J by 11 bases, with 22 bases between the two germline ends.

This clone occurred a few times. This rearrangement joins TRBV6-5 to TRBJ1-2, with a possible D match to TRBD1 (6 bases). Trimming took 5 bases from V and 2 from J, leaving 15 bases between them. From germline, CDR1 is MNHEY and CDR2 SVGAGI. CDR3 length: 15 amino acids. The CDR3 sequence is CASSTGQKLNYGYTF. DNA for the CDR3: TGTGCCAGCAGTACCGGACAGAAACTAAACTATGGCTACACCTTC.

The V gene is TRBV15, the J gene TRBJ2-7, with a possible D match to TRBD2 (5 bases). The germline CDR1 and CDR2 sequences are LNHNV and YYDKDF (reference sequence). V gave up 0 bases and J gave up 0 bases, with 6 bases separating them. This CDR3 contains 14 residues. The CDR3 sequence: CATSRERDSYEQYF. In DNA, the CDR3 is TGTGCCACCAGCAGAGAACGGGACTCCTACGAGCAGTACTTC.

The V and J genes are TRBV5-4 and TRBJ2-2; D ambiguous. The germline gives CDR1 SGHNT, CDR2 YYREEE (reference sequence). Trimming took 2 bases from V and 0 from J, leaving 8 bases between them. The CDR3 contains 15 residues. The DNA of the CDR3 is TGTGCCAGCAGCTTAAACACAGCGAACACCGGGGAGCTGTTTTTT. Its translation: CASSLNTANTGELFF.

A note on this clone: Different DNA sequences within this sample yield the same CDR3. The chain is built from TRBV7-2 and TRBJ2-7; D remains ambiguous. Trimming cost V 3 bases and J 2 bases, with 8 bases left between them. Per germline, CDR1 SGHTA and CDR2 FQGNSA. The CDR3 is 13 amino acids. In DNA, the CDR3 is TGTGCCAGCAGCTTCTACCGGGCCTACGAGCAGTACTTC. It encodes CASSFYRAYEQYF.